This T cell receptor beta chain was sequenced for a study of Graves' ophthalmopathy and Graves' hyperthyroidism. Study at large: Peripheral blood was gathered at first diagnosis, ahead of any treatment whatsoever. The study's findings and limits: A 13-signature model separated ophthalmopathy from stable hyperthyroidism, just over 85% sensitivity, 65% to 82% specificity.

The PBMCs used were ones drawn from approximately 10 ml of fresh peripheral blood. Beta-chain TCR CDR3 regions were amplified from RNA transcripts. HTBI primers served in a first-round RT-PCR, which a second-round multiplex PCR followed. MiXCR was run by TCRdb on the multiplex PCR reads, yielding one entry per CDR3 protein. The top ten hold roughly 45% of the sample, which has roughly 230,000 distinct CDR3 sequences, roughly 21% seen once. This clonotype was counted a few times. Its matching antigen is unknown. The CDR3 contains 18 residues. V dropped 1 base and J dropped 4 bases, with 22 bases sitting between them.

The V call is TRBV12-3 or TRBV12-4, the J call TRBJ2-5; D might be TRBD1 (6 bases). Input material: peripheral blood. This clonotype was obtained from a woman in her forties or fifties with Graves' ophthalmopathy. CDR3 loop: CASSLVLNRERVIETQYF. CDR3 coding DNA: TGTGCCAGCAGTTTAGTACTCAACAGGGAACGTGTAATAGAGACCCAGTACTTC.